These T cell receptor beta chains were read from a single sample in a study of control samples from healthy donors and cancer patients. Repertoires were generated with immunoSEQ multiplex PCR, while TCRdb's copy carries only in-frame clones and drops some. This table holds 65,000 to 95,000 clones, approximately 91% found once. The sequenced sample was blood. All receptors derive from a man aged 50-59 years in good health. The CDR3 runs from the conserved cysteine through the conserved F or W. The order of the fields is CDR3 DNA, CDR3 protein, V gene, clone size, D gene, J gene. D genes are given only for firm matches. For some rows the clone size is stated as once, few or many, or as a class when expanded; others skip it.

CDR3nt: TGTGCCAGCAGCTTAGTTGGTTCCGGCCGGGAGGAGACCCAGTACTTC
CDR3aa: CASSLVGSGREETQYF
v_gene: TRBV7-2
abundance: .
d_gene: .
j_gene: TRBJ2-5

CDR3nt: TGTGCCAGCAGCGTAGGTAAGGGGACTAATTCACCCCTCCACTTT
CDR3aa: CASSVGKGTNSPLHF
v_gene: TRBV9
abundance: .
d_gene: .
j_gene: TRBJ1-6

CDR3nt: TGTGCCAGCAGTGGGACAGGGCCACTGTTTTTT
CDR3aa: CASSGTGPLFF
v_gene: TRBV25-1
abundance: .
d_gene: TRBD1
j_gene: TRBJ1-4

CDR3nt: TGTGCCAGCAGCGTAGAGGGGACAGGGGAAGCTTTCTTT
CDR3aa: CASSVEGTGEAFF
v_gene: TRBV9
abundance: .
d_gene: TRBD1
j_gene: TRBJ1-1

CDR3nt: TGTGCCAGCAGTTTAGGGTACACAGATACGCAGTATTTT
CDR3aa: CASSLGYTDTQYF
v_gene: TRBV27
abundance: .
d_gene: .
j_gene: TRBJ2-3

CDR3nt: TGTGCCAGTAGCTCTGTAGGACAAGAGACCCAGTACTTC
CDR3aa: CASSSVGQETQYF
v_gene: TRBV19
abundance: .
d_gene: .
j_gene: TRBJ2-5

CDR3nt: TGTGCCAGCAGTATAGATAGCGACTATGGCTACACCTTC
CDR3aa: CASSIDSDYGYTF
v_gene: TRBV6-6
abundance: .
d_gene: .
j_gene: TRBJ1-2

CDR3nt: TGTGCCAGCAGCTTAAAGGTCGACAATGAGCAGTTCTTC
CDR3aa: CASSLKVDNEQFF
v_gene: TRBV7-2
abundance: .
d_gene: .
j_gene: TRBJ2-1

CDR3nt: TGTGCCAGCAGCTTGGCAAACGTGCAGGAGACCCAGTACTTC
CDR3aa: CASSLANVQETQYF
v_gene: TRBV5-6
abundance: .
d_gene: .
j_gene: TRBJ2-5

CDR3nt: TGCAGCGTTAAAGGGATAGGGAACACTGAAGCTTTCTTT
CDR3aa: CSVKGIGNTEAFF
v_gene: TRBV29-1
abundance: .
d_gene: .
j_gene: TRBJ1-1

CDR3nt: TGTGCCAGCAGCTTGGGGGGGACGGCGAACACCGGGGAGCTGTTTTTT
CDR3aa: CASSLGGTANTGELFF
v_gene: TRBV5-4
abundance: .
d_gene: .
j_gene: TRBJ2-2

CDR3nt: TGTGCCAGCAGCGGAGCCAGGGATAATTCACCCCTCCACTTT
CDR3aa: CASSGARDNSPLHF
v_gene: TRBV9
abundance: .
d_gene: .
j_gene: TRBJ1-6

CDR3nt: TGTGCCAGCAGCCCATCCCGGGACAGGGACGCTGAAGCTTTCTTT
CDR3aa: CASSPSRDRDAEAFF
v_gene: TRBV7-9
abundance: medium-sized
d_gene: TRBD1
j_gene: TRBJ1-1

CDR3nt: TGTGCCAGCAGCCAGACCGGGACAGGGTCTTCACCCCTCCACTTT
CDR3aa: CASSQTGTGSSPLHF
v_gene: TRBV3-1/TRBV3-2
abundance: .
d_gene: TRBD1
j_gene: TRBJ1-6

CDR3nt: TGTGCCAGCAGCGTGGGGGGGTGGATCAATTCACCCCTCCACTTT
CDR3aa: CASSVGGWINSPLHF
v_gene: TRBV9
abundance: .
d_gene: .
j_gene: TRBJ1-6

CDR3nt: TGTGCCATCAGTGTAGGGACAGCTAAACACAATGAGCAGTTCTTC
CDR3aa: CAISVGTAKHNEQFF
v_gene: TRBV10-3
abundance: .
d_gene: TRBD1
j_gene: TRBJ2-1

CDR3nt: TGCGCCACCTCCCCGCGGGCTACCGACTATGGCTACACCTTC
CDR3aa: CATSPRATDYGYTF
v_gene: TRBV5-1
abundance: .
d_gene: .
j_gene: TRBJ1-2

CDR3nt: TGTGCTAGTGGTTCTAGCGGGGGGGCCAATGAGCAGTTCTTC
CDR3aa: CASGSSGGANEQFF
v_gene: TRBV12-5
abundance: .
d_gene: TRBD2
j_gene: TRBJ2-1

CDR3nt: TGTGCCAGCAGCAAAGTTGCGGGGGGGGAGTGGGAGTGGTATGGCTACACCTTC
CDR3aa: CASSKVAGGEWEWYGYTF
v_gene: TRBV21-1
abundance: .
d_gene: .
j_gene: TRBJ1-2

CDR3nt: TGTGCCAGCACCCCCCTCGACACCATTAGCGAGCAGTACTTC
CDR3aa: CASTPLDTISEQYF
v_gene: TRBV6-2/TRBV6-3
abundance: .
d_gene: .
j_gene: TRBJ2-7

CDR3nt: TGTGCCAGCAGCTTCCAGGGGACTGGGGCCAACGTCCTGACTTTC
CDR3aa: CASSFQGTGANVLTF
v_gene: TRBV5-6
abundance: .
d_gene: .
j_gene: TRBJ2-6

CDR3nt: TGTGCCAGCAGCCTTGACAGGGAGGCGAATACGCAGTATTTT
CDR3aa: CASSLDREANTQYF
v_gene: TRBV7-2
abundance: .
d_gene: .
j_gene: TRBJ2-3

CDR3nt: TGTGCCAGTAGTACGACACCGACTAATGAAAAACTGTTTTTT
CDR3aa: CASSTTPTNEKLFF
v_gene: TRBV19
abundance: .
d_gene: .
j_gene: TRBJ1-4

CDR3nt: TGCGCCAGCAGTGAGGGATTCACTGAAGCTTTCTTT
CDR3aa: CASSEGFTEAFF
v_gene: TRBV10-2
abundance: once
d_gene: .
j_gene: TRBJ1-1

CDR3nt: TGTGCCAGCAGTTGGACAGGGGGTTATTTCTTT
CDR3aa: CASSWTGGYFF
v_gene: TRBV16
abundance: .
d_gene: TRBD1
j_gene: TRBJ1-1

CDR3nt: TGTGCCAGCAGCCGAGTACCCTCTAGCGGGGGCGCGACTCGGAATGAGCAGTTCTTC
CDR3aa: CASSRVPSSGGATRNEQFF
v_gene: TRBV3-1/TRBV3-2
abundance: .
d_gene: TRBD2
j_gene: TRBJ2-1

CDR3nt: TGTGCCACCAGTGAAGCAGGGGTCCGCACAGATACGCAGTATTTT
CDR3aa: CATSEAGVRTDTQYF
v_gene: TRBV24-1
abundance: .
d_gene: .
j_gene: TRBJ2-3

CDR3nt: TGTGCCTGGAGTTTCCGGGGAGGGAGCAATCAGCCCCAGCATTTT
CDR3aa: CAWSFRGGSNQPQHF
v_gene: TRBV30
abundance: .
d_gene: .
j_gene: TRBJ1-5

CDR3nt: TGCGCCAGCAGCTTGGCACCCTCCATGAACACTGAAGCTTTCTTT
CDR3aa: CASSLAPSMNTEAFF
v_gene: TRBV5-1
abundance: .
d_gene: .
j_gene: TRBJ1-1

CDR3nt: TGTGCCAGCAGCGGGACAGCCAAACGGGATGGCTACACCTTC
CDR3aa: CASSGTAKRDGYTF
v_gene: TRBV6-2/TRBV6-3
abundance: .
d_gene: TRBD1
j_gene: TRBJ1-2

CDR3nt: TGTGCCAGCAGCTTAGGGGGACTACTTAGCAATCAGCCCCAGCATTTT
CDR3aa: CASSLGGLLSNQPQHF
v_gene: TRBV11-2
abundance: .
d_gene: .
j_gene: TRBJ1-5

CDR3nt: TGTGCCAGCAGCCCCAGGGAGGCGGCGGAGACCCAGTACTTC
CDR3aa: CASSPREAAETQYF
v_gene: TRBV6-2/TRBV6-3
abundance: .
d_gene: .
j_gene: TRBJ2-5

CDR3nt: TGTGCCAGCAGCCAAGGTAGCGAAGGACAGCGGAGCACCGGGGAGCTGTTTTTT
CDR3aa: CASSQGSEGQRSTGELFF
v_gene: TRBV3-1/TRBV3-2
abundance: .
d_gene: .
j_gene: TRBJ2-2

CDR3nt: TGCGCCAGCAGCCGCTCCACAGACCCCGGGCCCTATGGCTACACCTTC
CDR3aa: CASSRSTDPGPYGYTF
v_gene: TRBV4-3
abundance: .
d_gene: .
j_gene: TRBJ1-2

CDR3nt: TGTGCCAGCAGTTTCGCGGGATTCACCTCCTTAGGCTACACCTTC
CDR3aa: CASSFAGFTSLGYTF
v_gene: TRBV27
abundance: .
d_gene: .
j_gene: TRBJ1-2

CDR3nt: TGTGCCAGCAGCCCCGGAATAAACTATGGCTACACCTTC
CDR3aa: CASSPGINYGYTF
v_gene: TRBV7-9
abundance: .
d_gene: .
j_gene: TRBJ1-2

CDR3nt: TGTGCCAGCAGCTTAGAGGACAGGGGCATAAACACCATATATTTT
CDR3aa: CASSLEDRGINTIYF
v_gene: TRBV7-9
abundance: .
d_gene: TRBD1
j_gene: TRBJ1-3

CDR3nt: TGTGCCAGCAGTCCTGACACCGGGGGCACAGATACGCAGTATTTT
CDR3aa: CASSPDTGGTDTQYF
v_gene: TRBV6-5
abundance: .
d_gene: .
j_gene: TRBJ2-3

CDR3nt: TGTGCCAGCAGCCACCGATACTCTCCCTACGAGCAGTACTTC
CDR3aa: CASSHRYSPYEQYF
v_gene: TRBV3-1/TRBV3-2
abundance: few
d_gene: .
j_gene: TRBJ2-7

CDR3nt: TGTGCCACCAGCAGCTTACCGGGACAGGGGATCAGCACCGGGGAGCTGTTTTTT
CDR3aa: CATSSLPGQGISTGELFF
v_gene: TRBV15
abundance: .
d_gene: TRBD1
j_gene: TRBJ2-2

CDR3nt: TGTGCCAGCAGCTTAGGCAGGAATTCACCCCTCCACTTT
CDR3aa: CASSLGRNSPLHF
v_gene: TRBV7-3
abundance: .
d_gene: .
j_gene: TRBJ1-6